Given below is one TCR beta chain in context. The antigen remains undetermined. The germline gives CDR1 SGDLS, CDR2 YYNGEE. The CDR3 totals 15 residues. V lost 3 bases to trimming and J lost 0 bases; unmatched junction nucleotides: 2. These data belong to a study of T cell responses to AZD1222 COVID-19 vaccine. The protocol was immunoSEQ multiplex PCR, while the TCRdb copy is restricted to in-frame clones and leaves out a portion. This sample has 150,000 to 200,000 clones, with approximately 94% found just once. Study-wide findings and caveats: Females outnumbered males among donors, who were mostly white British; clonal diversity was possibly underestimated. Receipt of two AZD1222 doses was followed by a rise in Spike-specific TCR breadth and depth. Reportedly, close to half of spike-specific TCRs are directed against unmutated variant regions.

The sequence was collected from an adult who received the MenACWY meningococcal vaccine as a control. The sample consisted of peripheral blood, taken 28 days after the second dose of the MenACWY control vaccine. The chain has TRBV9 and TRBJ2-1; 8 bases align to TRBD2. The CDR3 DNA sequence: TGTGCCAGCAGCGGACTAGCGCGCTCCTACAATGAGCAGTTCTTC. It yields the protein CASSGLARSYNEQFF.